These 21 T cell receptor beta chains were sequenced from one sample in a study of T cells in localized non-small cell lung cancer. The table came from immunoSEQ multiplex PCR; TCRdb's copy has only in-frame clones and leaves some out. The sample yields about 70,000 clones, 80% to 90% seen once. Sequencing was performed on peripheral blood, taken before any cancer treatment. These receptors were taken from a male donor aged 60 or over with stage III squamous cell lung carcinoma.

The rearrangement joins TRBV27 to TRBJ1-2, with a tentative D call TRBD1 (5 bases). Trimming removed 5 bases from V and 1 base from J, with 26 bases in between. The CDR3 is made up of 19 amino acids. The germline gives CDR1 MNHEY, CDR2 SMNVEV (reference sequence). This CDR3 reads CASSHIPGTVALDNYGYTF. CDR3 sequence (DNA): TGTGCCAGCAGTCACATACCGGGGACGGTGGCCCTGGATAACTATGGCTACACCTTC.

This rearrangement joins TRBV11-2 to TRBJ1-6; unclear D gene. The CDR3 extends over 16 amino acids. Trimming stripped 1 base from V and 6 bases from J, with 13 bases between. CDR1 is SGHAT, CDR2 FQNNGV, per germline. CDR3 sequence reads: CASSLGGYGINSPLHF. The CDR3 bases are TGTGCCAGCAGCTTAGGAGGTTATGGGATTAATTCACCCCTCCACTTT.

DNA for the CDR3: TGCGCCAGCAGCCAAGGGACCACAGATACGCAGTATTTT. Protein: CASSQGTTDTQYF. The gene calls are TRBV4-3 and TRBJ2-3; D not certain. The V end was cut by 1 base, the J end by 2 bases, with 4 bases between. The CDR3 totals 13 residues. CDR1 is LGHNA, CDR2 YSLEER, per germline.

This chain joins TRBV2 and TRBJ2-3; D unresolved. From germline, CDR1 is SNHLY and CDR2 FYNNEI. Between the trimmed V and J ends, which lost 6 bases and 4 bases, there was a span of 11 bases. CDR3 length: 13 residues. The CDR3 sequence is CASRTLSADTQYF. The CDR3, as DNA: TGTGCCAGCAGGACCTTGAGCGCAGATACGCAGTATTTT.

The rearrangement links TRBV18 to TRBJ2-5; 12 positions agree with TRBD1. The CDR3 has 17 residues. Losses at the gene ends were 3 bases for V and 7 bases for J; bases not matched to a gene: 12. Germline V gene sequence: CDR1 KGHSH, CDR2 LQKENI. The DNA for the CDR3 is TGTGCCAGCTCACCTGCCGGGACAGGGGGCCTCTTGATGACCCAGTACTTC. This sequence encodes CASSPAGTGGLLMTQYF.

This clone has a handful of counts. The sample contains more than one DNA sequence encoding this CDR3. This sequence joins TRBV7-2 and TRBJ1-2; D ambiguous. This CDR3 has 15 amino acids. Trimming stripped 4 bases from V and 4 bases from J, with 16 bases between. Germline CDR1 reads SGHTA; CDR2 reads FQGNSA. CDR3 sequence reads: CASSSTPRGLYGYTF. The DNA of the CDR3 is TGTGCCAGCAGCTCCACGCCGAGAGGGCTCTATGGCTACACCTTC.

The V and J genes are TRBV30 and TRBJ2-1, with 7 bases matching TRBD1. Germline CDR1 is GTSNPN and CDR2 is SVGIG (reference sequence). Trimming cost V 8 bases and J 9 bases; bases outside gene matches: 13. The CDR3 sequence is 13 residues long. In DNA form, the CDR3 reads TGTGCCGCCAGACAGGGTCGGGCCACTGAGCAGTTCTTC. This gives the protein CAARQGRATEQFF.

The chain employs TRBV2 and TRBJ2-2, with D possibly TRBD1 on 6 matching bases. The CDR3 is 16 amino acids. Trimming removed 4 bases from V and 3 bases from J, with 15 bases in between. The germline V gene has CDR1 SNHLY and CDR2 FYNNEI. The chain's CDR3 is CASSASGQGHTGELFF. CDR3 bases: TGTGCCAGCAGTGCGTCGGGGCAGGGGCACACCGGGGAGCTGTTTTTT. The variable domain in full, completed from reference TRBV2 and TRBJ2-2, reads EPEVTQTPSHQVTQMGQEVILRCVPISNHLYFYWYRQILGQKVEFLVSFYNNEISEKSEIFDDQFSVERPDGSNFTLKIRSTKLEDSAMYFCASSASGQGHTGELFFGEGSRLTVL.

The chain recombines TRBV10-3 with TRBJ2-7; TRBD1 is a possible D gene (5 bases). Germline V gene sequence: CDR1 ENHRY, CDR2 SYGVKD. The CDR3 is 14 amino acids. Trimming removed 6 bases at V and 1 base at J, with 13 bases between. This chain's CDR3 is CAISADGQSYEQYF. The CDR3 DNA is TGTGCCATCAGCGCCGATGGACAATCCTACGAGCAGTACTTC.

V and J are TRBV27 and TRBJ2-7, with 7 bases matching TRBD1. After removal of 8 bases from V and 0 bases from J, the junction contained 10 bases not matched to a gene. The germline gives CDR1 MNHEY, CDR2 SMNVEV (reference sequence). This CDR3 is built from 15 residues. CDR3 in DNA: TGTGCCAGCTGCCCGGACAGGACGCGCTCCTACGAGCAGTACTTC. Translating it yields CASCPDRTRSYEQYF.

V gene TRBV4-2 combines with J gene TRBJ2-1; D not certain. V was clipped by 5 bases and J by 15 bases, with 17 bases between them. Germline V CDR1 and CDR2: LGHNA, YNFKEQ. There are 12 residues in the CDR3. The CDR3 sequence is CASSTSGGLRFF. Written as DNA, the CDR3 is TGTGCCAGCAGCACCTCTGGTGGGCTCCGGTTCTTC.

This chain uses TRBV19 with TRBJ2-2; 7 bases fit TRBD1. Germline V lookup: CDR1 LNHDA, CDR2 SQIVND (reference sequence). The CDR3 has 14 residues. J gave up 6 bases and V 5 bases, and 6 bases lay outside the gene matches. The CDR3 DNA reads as TGTGCCAGTAGTCGGGACAGATCTCCCGGGGAGCTGTTTTTT. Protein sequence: CASSRDRSPGELFF.

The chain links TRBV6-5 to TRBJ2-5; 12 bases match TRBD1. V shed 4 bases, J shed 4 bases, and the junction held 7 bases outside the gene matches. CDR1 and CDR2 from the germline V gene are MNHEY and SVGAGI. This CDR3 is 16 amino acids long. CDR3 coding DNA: TGTGCCAGCAGTTCGGGACAGGGGGCCTTAGGAGAGACCCAGTACTTC. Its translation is CASSSGQGALGETQYF.

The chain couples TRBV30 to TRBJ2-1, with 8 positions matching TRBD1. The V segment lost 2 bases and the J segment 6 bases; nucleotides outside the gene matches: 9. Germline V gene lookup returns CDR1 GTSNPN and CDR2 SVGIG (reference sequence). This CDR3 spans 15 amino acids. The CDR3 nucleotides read TGTGCCTGGAGTAACGATAGGACAGGGACCAATGAGCAGTTCTTC. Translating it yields CAWSNDRTGTNEQFF.

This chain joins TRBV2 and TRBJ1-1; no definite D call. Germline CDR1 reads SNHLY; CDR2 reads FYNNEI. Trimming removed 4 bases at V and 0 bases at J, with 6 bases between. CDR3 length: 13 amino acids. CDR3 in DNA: TGTGCCAGCAGTGTTGAGATGAACACTGAAGCTTTCTTT. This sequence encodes CASSVEMNTEAFF. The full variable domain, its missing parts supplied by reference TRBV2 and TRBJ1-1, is EPEVTQTPSHQVTQMGQEVILRCVPISNHLYFYWYRQILGQKVEFLVSFYNNEISEKSEIFDDQFSVERPDGSNFTLKIRSTKLEDSAMYFCASSVEMNTEAFFGQGTRLTVV.

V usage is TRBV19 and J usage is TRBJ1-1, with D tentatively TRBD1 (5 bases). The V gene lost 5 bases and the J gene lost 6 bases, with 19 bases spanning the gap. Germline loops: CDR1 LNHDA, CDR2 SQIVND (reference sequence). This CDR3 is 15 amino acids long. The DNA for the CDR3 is TGTGCCAGTAGTCGGGAGGGGACGACTAGGGCTGAAGCTTTCTTT. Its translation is CASSREGTTRAEAFF.

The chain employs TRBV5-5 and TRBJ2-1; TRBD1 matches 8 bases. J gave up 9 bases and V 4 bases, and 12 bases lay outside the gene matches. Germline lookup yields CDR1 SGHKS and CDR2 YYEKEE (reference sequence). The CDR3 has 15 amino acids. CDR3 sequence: CASSQETGVRGEQFF. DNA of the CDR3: TGTGCCAGCAGCCAGGAGACAGGGGTTCGTGGTGAGCAGTTCTTC.

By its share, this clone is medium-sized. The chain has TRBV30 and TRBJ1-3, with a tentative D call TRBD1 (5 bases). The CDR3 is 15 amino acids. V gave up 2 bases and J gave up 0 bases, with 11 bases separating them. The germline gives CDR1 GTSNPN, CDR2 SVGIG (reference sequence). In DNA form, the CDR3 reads TGTGCCTGGAGTAGGTTGGGGACCTCTGGAAACACCATATATTTT. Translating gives CAWSRLGTSGNTIYF.

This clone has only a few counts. This CDR3 reads CASSAPHRTLRSNQPQHF. DNA of the CDR3: TGTGCCAGCAGTGCCCCCCACAGGACCCTACGTAGCAATCAGCCCCAGCATTTT. The chain links TRBV6-1 to TRBJ1-5, with a possible D match to TRBD1 (5 bases). Trimming left V 4 bases short and J 0 bases short, with 19 bases between. This CDR3 spans 18 amino acids. Germline values: CDR1 MNHNS, CDR2 SASEGT.

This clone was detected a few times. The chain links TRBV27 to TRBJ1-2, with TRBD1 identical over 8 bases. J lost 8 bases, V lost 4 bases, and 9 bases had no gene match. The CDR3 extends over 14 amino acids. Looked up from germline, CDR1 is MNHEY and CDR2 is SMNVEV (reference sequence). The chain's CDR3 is CASSSAPNRGGYTF. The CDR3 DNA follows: TGTGCCAGCAGTTCGGCACCGAACAGGGGGGGCTACACCTTC.

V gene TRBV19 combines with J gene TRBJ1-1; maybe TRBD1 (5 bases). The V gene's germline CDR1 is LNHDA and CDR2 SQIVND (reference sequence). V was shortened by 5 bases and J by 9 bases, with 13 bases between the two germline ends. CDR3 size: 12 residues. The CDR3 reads CASSGSGGKAFF. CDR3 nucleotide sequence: TGTGCCAGTAGTGGATCGGGGGGGAAAGCTTTCTTT.